A single sample is the source of the 20 T cell receptor beta chains below, sequenced in a study of graft-versus-host responses after intestinal transplantation. Profiling relied on immunoSEQ multiplex PCR, and the TCRdb table lists in-frame clones only, not all of them. Seen here are about 98,000 clones, roughly 83% observed once, and the top ten hold approximately 1.4%. The starting material was PBMCs, obtained 255 days after intestinal transplant. The receptors originated from a human patient who received an intestinal transplant, so some T cells may come from the graft donor.

The chain carries TRBV5-6 and TRBJ1-1, with 8 positions matching TRBD1. This CDR3 has 15 amino acids. V shed 0 bases and J 7 bases; nucleotides not matched to a gene: 8. Germline V gene lookup returns CDR1 SGHDT and CDR2 YYEEEE. This chain's CDR3 is CASSLAGQGASEAFF. For the CDR3, the DNA is TGTGCCAGCAGCTTGGCCGGGCAGGGGGCGAGTGAAGCTTTCTTT.

The table lists this clone with a few counts. The V call is TRBV9, the J call TRBJ1-5; D is possibly TRBD1 (6 bases). V was trimmed by 3 bases and J by 2 bases, leaving 6 bases between them. The length of the CDR3 is 13 residues. Germline V gene data show CDR1 as SGDLS and CDR2 as YYNGEE. CDR3 protein: CASSAGGNQPQHF. The CDR3 coding sequence is TGTGCCAGCAGCGCAGGGGGCAATCAGCCCCAGCATTTT.

This clone was picked up one time. V gene TRBV30 combines with J gene TRBJ1-3; D is perhaps TRBD1 (5 bases). Germline V gene data show CDR1 as GTSNPN and CDR2 as SVGIG (reference sequence). Deletions cut 0 bases from V and 4 bases from J, with 13 bases between. The CDR3 is made up of 15 amino acids. CDR3 loop: CAWSVSPRAGNTIYF. In DNA form, the CDR3 reads TGTGCCTGGAGTGTATCCCCCAGGGCGGGAAACACCATATATTTT.

The gene calls are TRBV29-1 and TRBJ2-7; 7 bases are shared with TRBD1. Trimming at V came to 4 bases and at J to 2 bases, leaving 2 bases not matched to a gene. Germline CDR1 is SQVTM and CDR2 is ANQGSEA. The CDR3 has 12 amino acids. The CDR3 coding sequence is TGCAGCGTTGTGGGGACAGCCTACGAGCAGTACTTC. The encoded protein is CSVVGTAYEQYF.

This chain uses TRBV16 with TRBJ1-4, with D possibly being TRBD1 (5 bases). CDR1 and CDR2 (germline): KGHSY, FQNENV. The CDR3 totals 12 residues. V was clipped by 1 base and J by 11 bases, with 8 bases between them. In nucleotides, the CDR3 is TGTGCCAGCAGCCAATGGGGGGAGAAACTGTTTTTT. This encodes CASSQWGEKLFF.

The genes are TRBV23-1 and TRBJ2-5; tentative D call: TRBD1 (6 bases). TRBV23-1 has ORF status, its function being uncertain. V was pared by 7 bases and J by 12 bases, with 12 bases between. The CDR3 contains 10 residues. CDR3 bases: TGCGCCAGCATGCCAGGGGCGAAGTACTTC. Its translation: CASMPGAKYF.

This chain uses TRBV7-3 with TRBJ1-1; 7 bases agree with TRBD1. After removal of 7 bases from V and 5 bases from J, the junction contained 7 bases not matched to a gene. Germline V gene sequence: CDR1 SGHTA, CDR2 FQGTGA. This CDR3 region has 13 residues. CDR3 sequence (DNA): TGTGCCAGCAACACAGGGGAGGGTACTGAAGCTTTCTTT. Residues: CASNTGEGTEAFF. Based on the CDR3 plus reference TRBV7-3 and TRBJ1-1, the full variable domain is GAGVSQTPSNKVTEKGKYVELRCDPISGHTALYWYRQSLGQGPEFLIYFQGTGAADDSGLPNDRFFAVRPEGSVSTLKIQRTERGDSAVYLCASNTGEGTEAFFGQGTRLTVV.

This chain joins TRBV30 and TRBJ2-1, with unresolved D. Germline assignment: CDR1 GTSNPN and CDR2 SVGIG (reference sequence). This CDR3 is built from 12 residues. Trimming stripped 5 bases from V and 1 base from J, with 6 bases between. This CDR3 reads CAWGVSYNEQFF. The DNA of the CDR3 is TGTGCCTGGGGGGTGTCCTACAATGAGCAGTTCTTC.

The chain uses TRBV5-1 and TRBJ2-3; TRBD2 agrees at 8 bases. Unmatched junction bases numbered 9, after V lost 3 bases and J lost 6 bases. In germline, CDR1 is SGHRS, CDR2 YFSETQ. CDR3 size: 15 residues. The CDR3 sequence is CASSSTLSGGDTQYF. As DNA, the CDR3 is TGCGCCAGCAGCTCAACCCTAAGCGGGGGTGATACGCAGTATTTT.

The rearrangement joins TRBV28 to TRBJ2-5, with a weak D call TRBD1 (5 bases). Germline CDR1 and CDR2: MDHEN and SYDVKM. V lost 6 bases, J lost 4 bases, and 12 bases lay in between. This CDR3 has 13 residues. In DNA form, the CDR3 reads TGTGCCAGCAGGGGGTTTCAGGGAGAGACCCAGTACTTC. This gives the protein CASRGFQGETQYF.

This clone was counted between two and nine times. The chain recombines TRBV19 with TRBJ2-7; D is undetermined. The CDR3 runs 13 residues. Trimming stripped 6 bases from V and 6 bases from J, with 15 bases between. Germline values: CDR1 LNHDA, CDR2 SQIVND (reference sequence). The CDR3 DNA is TGTGCCAGTAGCAATCGGTGGGGTGGCGAGCAGTACTTC. This sequence encodes CASSNRWGGEQYF.

The V call is TRBV28, the J call TRBJ1-3; 7 bases are a match to TRBD1. Germline-derived CDR1 and CDR2 are MDHEN and SYDVKM. The CDR3 is 14 amino acids. Trimming removed 2 bases from V and 8 bases from J; junction bases left unmatched: 6. CDR3 nucleotides: TGTGCCAGCAGTTTACAGGGGGGATCTGACACCATATATTTT. Its translation is CASSLQGGSDTIYF.

V is TRBV7-3 and J is TRBJ1-1, with no clear D. Per germline, CDR1 SGHTA and CDR2 FQGTGA. The V end lost 3 bases, the J end lost 1 base, and 9 bases lay between the germline ends. There are 14 residues in the CDR3. CDR3 in DNA: TGTGCCAGCAGCTTCCGGGCTACGAACACTGAAGCTTTCTTT. Translating it yields CASSFRATNTEAFF. Based on the CDR3 plus reference TRBV7-3 and TRBJ1-1, the full variable domain is GAGVSQTPSNKVTEKGKYVELRCDPISGHTALYWYRQSLGQGPEFLIYFQGTGAADDSGLPNDRFFAVRPEGSVSTLKIQRTERGDSAVYLCASSFRATNTEAFFGQGTRLTVV.

In its sample, this clone was seen once. This sequence joins TRBV27 and TRBJ2-2; 9 bases match TRBD2. V was pared by 3 bases and J by 7 bases, with 6 bases of the junction left unmatched. Germline V gene lookup returns CDR1 MNHEY and CDR2 SMNVEV (reference sequence). The CDR3 spans 15 residues. CDR3 protein: CASSFLAGWGGELFF. The DNA of the CDR3 is TGTGCCAGCAGTTTCCTAGCGGGATGGGGCGGGGAGCTGTTTTTT.

The V gene is TRBV2, the J gene TRBJ1-4; 7 nucleotides align to TRBD1. Germline assignment: CDR1 SNHLY and CDR2 FYNNEI. The J segment lost 4 bases and the V segment lost 2 bases, leaving 7 bases of the junction unmatched. The CDR3 sequence is 16 residues long. The CDR3 sequence is CASSEPGTAYNEKLFF. The CDR3 DNA sequence: TGTGCCAGCAGTGAACCCGGGACAGCCTATAATGAAAAACTGTTTTTT.

The gene calls are TRBV25-1 and TRBJ2-7, with D possibly being TRBD1 or TRBD2 (5 bases each). CDR1 MGHDK and CDR2 SYGVNS come from the germline V gene. The CDR3 is 15 residues long. V lost 2 bases to trimming and J lost 3 bases, with 14 bases between them. In nucleotides, the CDR3 is TGTGCCAGCAGTGAAAATGGCGCAGGGAGCTACGAGCAGTACTTC. This encodes CASSENGAGSYEQYF.

V usage is TRBV4-1 and J usage is TRBJ2-7; D possibly corresponds to TRBD2 (6 bases). This CDR3 contains 16 residues. CDR1 is MGHRA and CDR2 is YSYEKL in the germline V gene. Trimming cost V 1 base and J 5 bases, with 18 bases left between them. The DNA of the CDR3 is TGCGCCAGCAGCCAAGCCGGAGGGCAGGATCAGGACGAGCAGTACTTC. Protein product: CASSQAGGQDQDEQYF.

This clone showed up just a few times. The chain has TRBV7-9 and TRBJ2-2; D may correspond to TRBD1 or TRBD2 (5 bases each). The CDR3 loop spans 16 amino acids. Germline V gives CDR1 SEHNR, CDR2 FQNEAQ (reference sequence). Trimming pared 4 bases from V and 1 base from J, leaving 13 bases between. The CDR3 protein is CASSSYPGRNTGELFF. CDR3 nucleotide sequence: TGTGCCAGCAGCTCGTACCCGGGACGGAACACCGGGGAGCTGTTTTTT.

This clone showed up just a few times. The V call is TRBV2, the J call TRBJ2-1; D not certain. V gave up 4 bases and J gave up 1 base, with 8 bases separating them. The CDR3 has 14 residues. In germline, CDR1 is SNHLY, CDR2 FYNNEI. In DNA form, the CDR3 reads TGTGCCAGCAGTGTTGGTAGTTCCTACAATGAGCAGTTCTTC. It is translated as CASSVGSSYNEQFF.

V is TRBV7-6 and J is TRBJ1-1; 9 nucleotides line up with TRBD1. Losses at the gene ends were 4 bases for V and 2 bases for J; bases not matched to a gene: 5. The germline CDR1 and CDR2 sequences are SGHVS and FNYEAQ. The CDR3 has 15 residues. CDR3 nucleotides: TGTGCCAGCAGCTCAGTACAGGGGGCAAACACTGAAGCTTTCTTT. Encoded protein: CASSSVQGANTEAFF.